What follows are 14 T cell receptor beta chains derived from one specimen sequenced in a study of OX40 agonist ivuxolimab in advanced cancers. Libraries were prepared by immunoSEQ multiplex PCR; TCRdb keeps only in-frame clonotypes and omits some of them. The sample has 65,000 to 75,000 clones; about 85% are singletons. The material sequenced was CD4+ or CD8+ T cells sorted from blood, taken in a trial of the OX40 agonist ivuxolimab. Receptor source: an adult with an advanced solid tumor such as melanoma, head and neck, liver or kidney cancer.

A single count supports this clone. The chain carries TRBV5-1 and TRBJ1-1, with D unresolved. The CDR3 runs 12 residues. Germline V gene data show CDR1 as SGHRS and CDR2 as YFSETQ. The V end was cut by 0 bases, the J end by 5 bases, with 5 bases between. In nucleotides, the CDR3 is TGCGCCAGCAGCTTGGTAGGGACTGAAGCTTTCTTT. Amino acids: CASSLVGTEAFF.

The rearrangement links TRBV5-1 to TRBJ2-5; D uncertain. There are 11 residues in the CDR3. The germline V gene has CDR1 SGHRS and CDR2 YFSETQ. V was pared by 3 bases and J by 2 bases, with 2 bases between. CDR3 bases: TGCGCCAGCAGCTGGCAAGAGACCCAGTACTTC. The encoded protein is CASSWQETQYF.

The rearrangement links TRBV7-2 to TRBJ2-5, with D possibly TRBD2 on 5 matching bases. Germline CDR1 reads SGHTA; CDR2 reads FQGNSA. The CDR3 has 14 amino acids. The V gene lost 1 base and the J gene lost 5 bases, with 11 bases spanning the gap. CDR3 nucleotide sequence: TGTGCCAGCAGCTTAGAAACGGGATGGGAGACCCAGTACTTC. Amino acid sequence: CASSLETGWETQYF. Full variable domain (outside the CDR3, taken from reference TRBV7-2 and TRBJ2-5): GAGVSQSPSNKVTEKGKDVELRCDPISGHTALYWYRQSLGQGLEFLIYFQGNSAPDKSGLPSDRFSAERTGGSVSTLTIQRTQQEDSAVYLCASSLETGWETQYFGPGTRLLVL.

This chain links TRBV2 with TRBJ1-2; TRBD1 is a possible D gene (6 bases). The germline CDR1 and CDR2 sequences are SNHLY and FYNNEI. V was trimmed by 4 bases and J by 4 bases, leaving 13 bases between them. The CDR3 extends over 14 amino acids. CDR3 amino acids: CASSVNSRGYGYTF. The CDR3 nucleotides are TGTGCCAGCAGTGTGAACTCCAGGGGCTATGGCTACACCTTC.

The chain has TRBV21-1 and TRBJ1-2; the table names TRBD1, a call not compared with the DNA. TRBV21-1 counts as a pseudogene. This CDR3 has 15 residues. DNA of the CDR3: TGTGCCAGCAGCAAGATCTGGACAGGGACCTATGGCTACACCTTC. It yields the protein CASSKIWTGTYGYTF.

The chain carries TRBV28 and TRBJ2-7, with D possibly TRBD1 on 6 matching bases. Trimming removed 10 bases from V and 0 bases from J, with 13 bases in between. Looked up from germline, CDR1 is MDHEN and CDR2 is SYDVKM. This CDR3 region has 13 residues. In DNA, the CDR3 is TGTGCCATTTCCGACAGGAGCTCCTACGAGCAGTACTTC. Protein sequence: CAISDRSSYEQYF.

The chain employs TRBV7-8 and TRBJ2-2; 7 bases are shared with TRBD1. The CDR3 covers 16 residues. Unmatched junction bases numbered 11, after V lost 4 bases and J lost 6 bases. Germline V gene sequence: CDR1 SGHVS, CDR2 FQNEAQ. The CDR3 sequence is CASSSRDSNIAGELFF. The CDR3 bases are TGTGCCAGCAGCTCCAGGGACAGTAATATTGCCGGGGAGCTGTTTTTT.

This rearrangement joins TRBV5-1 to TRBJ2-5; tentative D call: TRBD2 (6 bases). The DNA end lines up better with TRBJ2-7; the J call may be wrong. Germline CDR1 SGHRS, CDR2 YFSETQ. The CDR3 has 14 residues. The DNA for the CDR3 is TGCGCCAGCAGCTTGGCCTTGGGGAGGAACGAGCAGTACTTC. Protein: CASSLALGRNEQYF.

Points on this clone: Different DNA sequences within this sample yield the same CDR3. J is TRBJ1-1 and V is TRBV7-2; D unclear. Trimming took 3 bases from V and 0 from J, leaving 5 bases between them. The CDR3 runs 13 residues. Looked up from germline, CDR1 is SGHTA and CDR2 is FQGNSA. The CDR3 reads CASSFLMNTEAFF. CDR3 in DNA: TGTGCCAGCAGCTTCCTGATGAACACTGAAGCTTTCTTT.

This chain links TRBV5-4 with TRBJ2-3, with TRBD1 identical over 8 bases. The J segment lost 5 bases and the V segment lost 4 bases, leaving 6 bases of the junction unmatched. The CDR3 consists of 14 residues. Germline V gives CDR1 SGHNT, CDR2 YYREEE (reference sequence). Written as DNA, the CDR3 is TGTGCCAGCAGCCCCGGACAGGGTGGAGATACGCAGTATTTT. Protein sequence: CASSPGQGGDTQYF.

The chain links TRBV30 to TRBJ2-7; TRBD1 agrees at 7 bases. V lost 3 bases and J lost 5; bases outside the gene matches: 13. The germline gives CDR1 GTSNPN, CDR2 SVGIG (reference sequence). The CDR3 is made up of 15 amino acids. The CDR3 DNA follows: TGTGCCTGGAGCGCAAGACAGGGACCAGGGAACGAGCAGTACTTC. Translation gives CAWSARQGPGNEQYF.

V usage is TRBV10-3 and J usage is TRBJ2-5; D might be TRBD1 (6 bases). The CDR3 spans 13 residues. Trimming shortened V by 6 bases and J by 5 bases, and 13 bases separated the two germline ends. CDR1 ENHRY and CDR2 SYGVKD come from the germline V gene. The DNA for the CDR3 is TGTGCCATCAGCGTAGGGGGTCCGGAGACCCAGTACTTC. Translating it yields CAISVGGPETQYF.

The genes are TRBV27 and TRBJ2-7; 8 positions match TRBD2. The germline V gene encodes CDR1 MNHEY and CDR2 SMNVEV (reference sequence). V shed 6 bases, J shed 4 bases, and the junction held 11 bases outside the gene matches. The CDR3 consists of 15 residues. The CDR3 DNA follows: TGTGCCAGCAGACGATGGGCTAGCGGGCAATACGAGCAGTACTTC. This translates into CASRRWASGQYEQYF.

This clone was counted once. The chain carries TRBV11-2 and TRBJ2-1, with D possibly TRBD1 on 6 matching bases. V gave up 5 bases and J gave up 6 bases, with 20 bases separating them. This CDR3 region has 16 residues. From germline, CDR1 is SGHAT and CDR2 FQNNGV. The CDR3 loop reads CASSPQTYTGTNEQFF. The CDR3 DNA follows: TGTGCCAGCAGCCCTCAGACGTATACAGGGACCAATGAGCAGTTCTTC.